The 27 T cell receptor beta chains listed next were all sequenced from one sample in a study of T cell repertoires and HLA-DP antigens (dated by TCRdb to between 2018 and 2020). Library prep was done by the immunoSEQ multiplex PCR assay. Not all clones reach the TCRdb copy of this immuneACCESS table, which keeps in-frame sequences only. Checked studies attribute under half of the gap to unresolved V genes and leave the rest unexplained. This sample comprises 55,000 to 80,000 clones, roughly 77% of them detected only once. The biggest ten clones account for around 1.4% of the sample. No antigen has been identified for these receptors. Source material: CD4+ T cells from PBMCs. These receptor sequences come from a man aged 60-69 years in good health and CMV-seronegative.

The V call is TRBV30, the J call TRBJ1-2; 7 bases match TRBD1. Trimming cost V 3 bases and J 2 bases; bases outside gene matches: 6. The CDR3 totals 14 residues. Per the germline V gene, CDR1 is GTSNPN and CDR2 is SVGIG (reference sequence). CDR3 residues: CAWSARQGNYGYTF. The CDR3 nucleotides read TGTGCCTGGAGCGCACGACAGGGAAACTATGGCTACACCTTC.

V and J are TRBV28 and TRBJ1-4; D is possibly TRBD1 (6 bases). CDR1 is MDHEN, CDR2 SYDVKM, per germline. The V end lost 6 bases, the J end lost 2 bases, and 10 bases lay between the germline ends. This CDR3 spans 14 amino acids. The CDR3 DNA follows: TGTGCCAGCAGCTTAGGGGGTACTAATGAAAAACTGTTTTTT. Amino acids: CASSLGGTNEKLFF.

The V call is TRBV11-3, the J call TRBJ2-1, with no clear D. The germline gives CDR1 SGHNT, CDR2 YENEEA. This CDR3 comprises 12 residues. Trimming removed 1 base at V and 10 bases at J, with 8 bases between. CDR3 residues: CASSLVSREQFF. The CDR3 region has the DNA TGTGCCAGCAGCTTAGTTAGCAGGGAGCAGTTCTTC. The variable domain in full, with the rest retrieved from reference TRBV11-3 and TRBJ2-1, is EAGVVQSPRYKIIEKKQPVAFWCNPISGHNTLYWYLQNLGQGPELLIRYENEEAVDDSQLPKDRFSAERLKGVDSTLKIQPAELGDSAVYLCASSLVSREQFFGPGTRLTVL.

This clone was observed a single time. The V gene is TRBV9, the J gene TRBJ2-1, with D tentatively TRBD1 or TRBD2 (5 bases each). Trimming took 0 bases from V and 7 from J, leaving 8 bases between them. The CDR3 extends over 13 amino acids. The germline V gene has CDR1 SGDLS and CDR2 YYNGEE. CDR3 nucleotides: TGTGCCAGCAGCGTAGGAGGGGTAAATGAGCAGTTCTTC. Translated: CASSVGGVNEQFF.

V and J are TRBV19 and TRBJ1-2; no firm D call. Germline CDR1 LNHDA, CDR2 SQIVND (reference sequence). V was pared by 1 base and J by 4 bases, with 13 bases between. CDR3 size: 15 residues. The CDR3 reads CASSIGTLVSYGYTF. The DNA for the CDR3 is TGTGCCAGTAGTATAGGGACCCTTGTCTCCTATGGCTACACCTTC.

This clone was picked up one time. The CDR3: CAVGGQFF. DNA of the CDR3: TGTGCCGTTGGTGGGCAGTTCTTC. This chain uses TRBV28 with TRBJ2-1, with no clear D. V dropped 11 bases and J dropped 12 bases, with 8 bases sitting between them. Germline V lookup: CDR1 MDHEN, CDR2 SYDVKM. The CDR3 has 8 residues.

V usage is TRBV6-1 and J usage is TRBJ2-5, with TRBD2 matching 8 bases. V lost 7 bases, J lost 2 bases, and 9 bases stayed unmatched. The CDR3 has 15 amino acids. Germline CDR1 MNHNS, CDR2 SASEGT. This chain's CDR3 is CASTRAGVFQETQYF. In DNA, the CDR3 is TGTGCCAGCACCCGAGCGGGAGTTTTTCAAGAGACCCAGTACTTC.

The rearrangement joins TRBV6-6 to TRBJ1-2, with D possibly TRBD1 on 6 matching bases. CDR3 length: 13 amino acids. Trimming removed 5 bases from V and 7 bases from J, with 14 bases in between. Germline loops: CDR1 MNHNY, CDR2 SVGAGI (reference sequence). CDR3 protein: CASSPTDRLGYTF. CDR3 nucleotides: TGTGCCAGCAGTCCTACCGACAGGCTTGGCTACACCTTC.

The chain uses TRBV19 and TRBJ2-1; a possible D gene is TRBD1 (6 bases). The V end lost 2 bases, the J end lost 5 bases, and 13 bases lay between the germline ends. The CDR3 length is 15 residues. Germline assignment: CDR1 LNHDA and CDR2 SQIVND (reference sequence). CDR3 residues: CASSIRDTVNNEQFF. The CDR3 nucleotides are TGTGCCAGTAGTATAAGGGACACCGTGAACAATGAGCAGTTCTTC.

The genes are TRBV5-1 and TRBJ2-1, with D tentatively TRBD2 (5 bases). V dropped 3 bases and J dropped 5 bases, with 15 bases sitting between them. Germline lookup yields CDR1 SGHRS and CDR2 YFSETQ. CDR3 length: 15 residues. The CDR3 nucleotides read TGCGCCAGCAGCTCGCTAGCCGGATTGGACAATGAGCAGTTCTTC. This gives the protein CASSSLAGLDNEQFF.

V gene TRBV19 combines with J gene TRBJ1-4; the D is unclear. This CDR3 is built from 12 residues. V lost 3 bases, J lost 8 bases, and 7 bases lay in between. The germline V gene encodes CDR1 LNHDA and CDR2 SQIVND (reference sequence). CDR3 region: CASSIKGEKLFF. CDR3 DNA: TGTGCCAGTAGTATTAAGGGAGAAAAACTGTTTTTT.

V gene TRBV6-5 combines with J gene TRBJ2-7, with 8 nucleotides matching TRBD2. Per germline, CDR1 MNHEY and CDR2 SVGAGI. V lost 2 bases and J lost 0; bases outside the gene matches: 3. CDR3 length: 15 residues. Written as DNA, the CDR3 is TGTGCCAGCAGTTACACGCGGGGGGCCTCCTACGAGCAGTACGTC. Protein: CASSYTRGASYEQYV.

The rearrangement joins TRBV30 to TRBJ1-4, with a weak D call TRBD1 (5 bases). CDR1 and CDR2 from the germline V gene are GTSNPN and SVGIG (reference sequence). This CDR3 is built from 14 residues. Trimming left V 2 bases short and J 8 bases short, with 15 bases between. CDR3 sequence: CAWSQPRGGEKLFF. In DNA, the CDR3 is TGTGCCTGGAGTCAACCTAGGGGTGGGGAAAAACTGTTTTTT.

This chain joins TRBV6-1 and TRBJ1-2, with 7 bases matching TRBD1. Germline V gene sequence: CDR1 MNHNS, CDR2 SASEGT. The V and J ends lost 2 bases and 8 bases, in that order; junction bases with no gene match: 14. The CDR3 runs 16 residues. CDR3 DNA: TGTGCCAGCAGTGAACTGAGTCAGGACAACAGGGGAGGCTACACCTTC. This codes for CASSELSQDNRGGYTF.

J is TRBJ2-3 and V is TRBV7-3; the match to TRBD1 covers 9 bases. The CDR3 sequence is 14 residues long. After removal of 3 bases from V and 5 bases from J, the junction contained 3 bases not matched to a gene. Germline CDR1 SGHTA, CDR2 FQGTGA. DNA of the CDR3: TGTGCCAGCAGCTTGACAGGGGGGCAAGATACGCAGTATTTT. As protein: CASSLTGGQDTQYF.

V is TRBV11-2 and J is TRBJ2-6; TRBD1 matches 9 bases. The CDR3 consists of 18 residues. The V and J ends lost 1 base and 4 bases, in that order; junction bases with no gene match: 8. Germline V gives CDR1 SGHAT, CDR2 FQNNGV. CDR3: CASSLAGQGPTGANVLTF. CDR3 coding DNA: TGTGCCAGCAGCTTAGCGGGACAGGGTCCCACGGGGGCCAACGTCCTGACTTTC.

This clone appeared once. The chain is built from TRBV5-1 and TRBJ1-3; D gene unclear. From germline, CDR1 is SGHRS and CDR2 YFSETQ. This CDR3 region has 16 residues. V lost 0 bases to trimming and J lost 4 bases, with 14 bases between them. The CDR3 DNA sequence: TGCGCCAGCAGCTTGGCCGGAGGCGGCGGGGGAAACACCATATATTTT. Its protein product is CASSLAGGGGGNTIYF.

The chain joins TRBV18 to TRBJ1-1; no clear D. Trimming removed 2 bases at V and 10 bases at J, with 8 bases between. Per germline, CDR1 KGHSH and CDR2 LQKENI. The CDR3 sequence is 11 residues long. The CDR3 loop reads CASSPGYGAFF. Written as DNA, the CDR3 is TGTGCCAGCTCACCAGGGTATGGAGCTTTCTTT. Supplemented by reference TRBV18 and TRBJ1-1, the full variable domain reads NAGVMQNPRHLVRRRGQEARLRCSPMKGHSHVYWYRQLPEEGLKFMVYLQKENIIDESGMPKERFSAEFPKEGPSILRIQQVVRGDSAAYFCASSPGYGAFFGQGTRLTVV.

The chain combines TRBV30 with TRBJ2-5; 8 positions match TRBD2. Trimming at V came to 2 bases and at J to 5 bases, leaving 10 bases not matched to a gene. Germline V gene data show CDR1 as GTSNPN and CDR2 as SVGIG (reference sequence). The CDR3 runs to 15 residues. In DNA, the CDR3 is TGTGCCTGGAGTTCGATCGGGGGGGCCGGGGAGACCCAGTACTTC. This codes for CAWSSIGGAGETQYF.

V is TRBV9 and J is TRBJ2-7, with a weak D call TRBD1 (6 bases). The germline CDR1 and CDR2 sequences are SGDLS and YYNGEE. V was clipped by 4 bases and J by 3 bases, with 20 bases between them. This CDR3 has 16 residues. For the CDR3, the DNA is TGTGCCAGCAGCAAGACCATAACAGGGTTGGGCTACGAGCAGTACTTC. It encodes CASSKTITGLGYEQYF.

The chain employs TRBV6-5 and TRBJ2-5; 10 positions match TRBD2. The DNA matches TRBJ2-7 better at its end, which makes the J call doubtful. CDR1 and CDR2 from the germline V gene are MNHEY and SVGAGI. The CDR3 has 15 residues. CDR3 in DNA: TGTGCCAGCAGGCGAGCTAGCGGGGGATCCTACGAGCAGTACTTC. This encodes CASRRASGGSYEQYF.

The genes are TRBV5-1 and TRBJ2-1; 11 bases agree with TRBD2. J was trimmed by 4 bases and V by 4 bases; bases with no gene match: 4. The CDR3 covers 15 residues. In germline, CDR1 is SGHRS, CDR2 YFSETQ. CDR3 residues: CASSPGTSGYNEQFF. The DNA for the CDR3 is TGCGCCAGCAGCCCCGGGACTAGCGGTTACAATGAGCAGTTCTTC.

This rearrangement joins TRBV9 to TRBJ2-1; 13 bases are a match to TRBD2. The V gene's germline CDR1 is SGDLS and CDR2 YYNGEE. The V gene end was trimmed by 4 bases and the J gene end by 9 bases; junction bases not matched to a gene: 7. The CDR3 covers 15 residues. The DNA of the CDR3 is TGTGCCAGCAGCACCGGGACTAGCGGGATGAGTGAGCAGTTCTTC. This sequence encodes CASSTGTSGMSEQFF.

The rearrangement joins TRBV28 to TRBJ2-1; D not certain. CDR3 length equals 11 residues. V shed 7 bases and J shed 8 bases, with 9 bases lying between them. Per germline, CDR1 MDHEN and CDR2 SYDVKM. The CDR3 loop reads CASTLWDEQFF. DNA of the CDR3: TGTGCCAGCACCCTCTGGGATGAGCAGTTCTTC.

J is TRBJ2-7 and V is TRBV6-1; 11 bases fit TRBD1. Germline V lookup: CDR1 MNHNS, CDR2 SASEGT. There are 13 residues in the CDR3. V trimming: 5 bases; J trimming: 6 bases; junction bases outside the gene matches: 3. The CDR3 reads CASSLDRGLEQYV. CDR3 in DNA: TGTGCCAGCAGTCTGGACAGGGGGCTCGAGCAGTACGTC.

The J gene is TRBJ1-6, the V gene TRBV6-5; D is perhaps TRBD1 (5 bases). This CDR3 is built from 16 residues. CDR1 and CDR2 (germline): MNHEY, SVGAGI. Trimming cost V 0 bases and J 6 bases, with 12 bases left between them. The CDR3 loop reads CASSYSGGRSNSPLHF. The DNA for the CDR3 is TGTGCCAGCAGTTACTCGGGGGGACGTTCTAATTCACCCCTCCACTTT.

The chain joins TRBV23-1 to TRBJ2-1, with a tentative D call TRBD2 (6 bases). TRBV23-1 is an ORF for which the function is uncertain. The CDR3 totals 16 residues. Trimming cost V 4 bases and J 7 bases, with 20 bases left between them. CDR3 nucleotides: TGCGCCAGCAGTCCTCACCCCCCGGGGGAGTGGAATGAGCAGTTCTTC. It specifies CASSPHPPGEWNEQFF.